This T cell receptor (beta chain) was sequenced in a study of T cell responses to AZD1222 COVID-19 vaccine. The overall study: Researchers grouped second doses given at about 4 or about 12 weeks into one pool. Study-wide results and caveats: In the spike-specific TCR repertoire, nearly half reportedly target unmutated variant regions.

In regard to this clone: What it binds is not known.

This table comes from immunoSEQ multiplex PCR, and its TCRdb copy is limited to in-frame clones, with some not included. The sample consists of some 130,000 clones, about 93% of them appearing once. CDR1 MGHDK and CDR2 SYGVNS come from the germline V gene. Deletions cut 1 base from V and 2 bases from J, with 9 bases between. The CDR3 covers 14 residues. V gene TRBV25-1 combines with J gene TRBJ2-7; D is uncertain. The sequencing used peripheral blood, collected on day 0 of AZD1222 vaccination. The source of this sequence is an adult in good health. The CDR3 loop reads CASSEFAATYEQYF. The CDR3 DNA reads TGTGCCAGCAGTGAATTCGCAGCGACCTACGAGCAGTACTTC.